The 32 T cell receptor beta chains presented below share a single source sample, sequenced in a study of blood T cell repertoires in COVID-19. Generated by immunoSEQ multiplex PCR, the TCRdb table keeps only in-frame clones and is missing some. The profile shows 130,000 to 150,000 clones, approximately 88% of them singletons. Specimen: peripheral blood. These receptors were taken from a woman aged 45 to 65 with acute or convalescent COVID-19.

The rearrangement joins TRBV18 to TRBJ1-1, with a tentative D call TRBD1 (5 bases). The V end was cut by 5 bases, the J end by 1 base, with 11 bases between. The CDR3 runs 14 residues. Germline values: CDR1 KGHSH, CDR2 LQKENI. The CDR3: CASSVGQGNTEAFF. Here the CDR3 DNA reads TGTGCCAGCTCAGTCGGGCAGGGGAACACTGAAGCTTTCTTT.

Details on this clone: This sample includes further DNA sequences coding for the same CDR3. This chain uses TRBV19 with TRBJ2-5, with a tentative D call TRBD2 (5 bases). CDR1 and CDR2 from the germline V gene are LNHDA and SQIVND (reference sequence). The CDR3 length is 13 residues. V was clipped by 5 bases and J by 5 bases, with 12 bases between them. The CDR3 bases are TGTGCCAGTAGTGCAGACCCGGGGGAGACCCAGTACTTC. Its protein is CASSADPGETQYF.

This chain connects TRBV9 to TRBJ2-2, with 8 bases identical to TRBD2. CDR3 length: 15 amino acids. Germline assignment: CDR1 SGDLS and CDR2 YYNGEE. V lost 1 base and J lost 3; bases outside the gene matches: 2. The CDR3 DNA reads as TGTGCCAGCAGCGTATTTAGCGGGGACACCGGGGAGCTGTTTTTT. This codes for CASSVFSGDTGELFF.

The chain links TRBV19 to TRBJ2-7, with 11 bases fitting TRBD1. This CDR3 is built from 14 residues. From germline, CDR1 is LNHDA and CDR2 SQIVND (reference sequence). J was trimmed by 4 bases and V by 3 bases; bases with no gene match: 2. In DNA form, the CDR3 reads TGTGCCAGTAGTATCGGGACAGGGGGTTACGAGCAGTACTTC. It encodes CASSIGTGGYEQYF.

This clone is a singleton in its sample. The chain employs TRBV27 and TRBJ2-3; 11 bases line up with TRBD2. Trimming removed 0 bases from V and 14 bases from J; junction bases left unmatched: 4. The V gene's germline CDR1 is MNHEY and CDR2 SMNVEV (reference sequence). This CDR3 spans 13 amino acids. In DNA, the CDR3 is TGTGCCAGCAGTTTATCCGGGACTAGCGGTCCGTATTTT. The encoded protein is CASSLSGTSGPYF.

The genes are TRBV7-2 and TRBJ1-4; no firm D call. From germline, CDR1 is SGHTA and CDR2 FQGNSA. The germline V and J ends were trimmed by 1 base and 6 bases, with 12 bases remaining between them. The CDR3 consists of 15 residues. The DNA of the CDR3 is TGTGCCAGCAGCTTAGACCCGGGGTTCTATGAAAAACTGTTTTTT. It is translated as CASSLDPGFYEKLFF. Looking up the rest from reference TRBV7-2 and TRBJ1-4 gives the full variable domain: GAGVSQSPSNKVTEKGKDVELRCDPISGHTALYWYRQSLGQGLEFLIYFQGNSAPDKSGLPSDRFSAERTGGSVSTLTIQRTQQEDSAVYLCASSLDPGFYEKLFFGSGTQLSVL.

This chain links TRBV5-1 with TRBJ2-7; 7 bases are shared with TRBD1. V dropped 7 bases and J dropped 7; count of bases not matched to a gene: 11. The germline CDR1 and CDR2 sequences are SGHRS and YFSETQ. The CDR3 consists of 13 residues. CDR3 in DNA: TGCGCCAGCTCCCCAGCAGGGGGTGGGGAGCAGTACTTC. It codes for CASSPAGGGEQYF.

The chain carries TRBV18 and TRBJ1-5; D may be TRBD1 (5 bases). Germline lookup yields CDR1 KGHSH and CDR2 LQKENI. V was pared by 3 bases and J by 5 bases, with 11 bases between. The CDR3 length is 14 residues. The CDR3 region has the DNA TGTGCCAGCTCACCGACAGATTCTTATCAGCCCCAGCATTTT. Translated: CASSPTDSYQPQHF.

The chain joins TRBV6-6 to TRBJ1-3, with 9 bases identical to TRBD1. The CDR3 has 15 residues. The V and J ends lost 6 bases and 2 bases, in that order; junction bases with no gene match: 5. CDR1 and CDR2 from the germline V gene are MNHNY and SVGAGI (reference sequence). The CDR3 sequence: CASSRDRGAGNTIYF. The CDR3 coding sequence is TGTGCCAGCAGCCGCGACAGGGGGGCTGGAAACACCATATATTTT.

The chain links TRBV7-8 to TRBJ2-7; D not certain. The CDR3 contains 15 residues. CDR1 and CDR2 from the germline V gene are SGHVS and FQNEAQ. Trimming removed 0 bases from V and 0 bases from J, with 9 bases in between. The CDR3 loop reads CASSLASATSYEQYF. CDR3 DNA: TGTGCCAGCAGCTTAGCGAGCGCTACCTCCTACGAGCAGTACTTC.

This chain's CDR3 is CASSDGTSGAEQFF. In nucleotides, the CDR3 is TGTGCCAGCAGTGACGGGACTAGCGGGGCCGAGCAGTTCTTC. This chain connects TRBV6-4 to TRBJ2-1; TRBD2 matches 13 bases. This CDR3 has 14 residues. J was trimmed by 10 bases and V by 2 bases; bases with no gene match: 2. Germline values: CDR1 MRHNA, CDR2 SNTAGT.

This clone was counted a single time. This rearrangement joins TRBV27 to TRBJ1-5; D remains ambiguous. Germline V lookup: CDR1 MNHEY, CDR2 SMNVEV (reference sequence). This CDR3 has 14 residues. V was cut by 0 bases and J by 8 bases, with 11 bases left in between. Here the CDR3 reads CASSLSSPVEPQHF. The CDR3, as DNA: TGTGCCAGCAGTTTATCTTCCCCGGTGGAGCCCCAGCATTTT.

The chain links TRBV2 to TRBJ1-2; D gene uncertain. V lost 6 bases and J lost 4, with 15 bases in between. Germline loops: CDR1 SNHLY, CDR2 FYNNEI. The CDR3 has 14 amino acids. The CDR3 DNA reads TGTGCCAGCAGCGCCGGCCCCGCGGTCTATGGCTACACCTTC. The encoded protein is CASSAGPAVYGYTF.

The CDR3 sequence is CASRGAKTGNRASHEQYF. The CDR3 DNA is TGTGCCAGCCGTGGGGCGAAAACCGGAAACAGGGCATCACACGAGCAGTACTTC. The J gene is TRBJ2-7, the V gene TRBV19; D might be TRBD1 (6 bases). This CDR3 comprises 18 residues. CDR1 and CDR2 from the germline V gene are LNHDA and SQIVND (reference sequence). V was pared by 9 bases and J by 5 bases, with 32 bases between.

DNA for the CDR3: TGTGCCACTTATGCCGGGACTACGAGGCTCGAGCAGTACTTC. It yields the protein CATYAGTTRLEQYF. V usage is TRBV10-3 and J usage is TRBJ2-7; 7 bases match TRBD2. J lost 6 bases, V lost 10 bases, and 15 bases had no gene match. The germline V gene encodes CDR1 ENHRY and CDR2 SYGVKD. CDR3 size: 14 residues.

CDR3 residues: CASSIKEMRNTGELFF. The DNA of the CDR3 is TGTGCCAGTAGTATAAAGGAGATGCGGAACACCGGGGAGCTGTTTTTT. The gene calls are TRBV19 and TRBJ2-2; D gene uncertain. The CDR3 sequence is 16 residues long. V lost 2 bases and J 1 base, leaving 11 bases between the germline ends. Germline V gives CDR1 LNHDA, CDR2 SQIVND (reference sequence).

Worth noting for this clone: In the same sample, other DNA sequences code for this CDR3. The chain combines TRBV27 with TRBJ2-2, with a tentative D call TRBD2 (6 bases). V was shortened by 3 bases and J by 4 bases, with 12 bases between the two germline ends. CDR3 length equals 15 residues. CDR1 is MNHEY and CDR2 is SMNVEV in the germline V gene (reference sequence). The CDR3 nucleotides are TGTGCCAGCAGTTTGGGGGACTTGCCCACCGGGGAGCTGTTTTTT. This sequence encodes CASSLGDLPTGELFF.

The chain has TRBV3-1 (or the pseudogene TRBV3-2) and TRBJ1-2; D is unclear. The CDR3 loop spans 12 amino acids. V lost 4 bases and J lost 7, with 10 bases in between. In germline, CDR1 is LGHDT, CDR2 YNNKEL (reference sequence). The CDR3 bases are TGTGCCAGCAGCCCTAACCCGGGTGGCTACACCTTC. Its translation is CASSPNPGGYTF.

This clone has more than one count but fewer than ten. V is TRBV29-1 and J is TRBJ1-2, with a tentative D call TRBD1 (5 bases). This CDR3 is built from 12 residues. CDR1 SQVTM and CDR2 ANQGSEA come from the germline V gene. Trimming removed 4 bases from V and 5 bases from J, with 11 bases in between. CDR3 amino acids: CSVVGESYGYTF. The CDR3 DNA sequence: TGCAGCGTTGTAGGGGAATCTTATGGCTACACCTTC.

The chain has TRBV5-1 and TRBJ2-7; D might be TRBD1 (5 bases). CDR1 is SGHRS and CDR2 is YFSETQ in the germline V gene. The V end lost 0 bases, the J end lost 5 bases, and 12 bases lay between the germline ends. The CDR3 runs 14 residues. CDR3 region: CASSLGQGIDEQYF. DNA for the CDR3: TGCGCCAGCAGCTTGGGCCAGGGAATCGACGAGCAGTACTTC. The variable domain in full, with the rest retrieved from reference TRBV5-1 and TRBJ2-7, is KAGVTQTPRYLIKTRGQQVTLSCSPISGHRSVSWYQQTPGQGLQFLFEYFSETQRNKGNFPGRFSGRQFSNSRSEMNVSTLELGDSALYLCASSLGQGIDEQYFGPGTRLTVT.

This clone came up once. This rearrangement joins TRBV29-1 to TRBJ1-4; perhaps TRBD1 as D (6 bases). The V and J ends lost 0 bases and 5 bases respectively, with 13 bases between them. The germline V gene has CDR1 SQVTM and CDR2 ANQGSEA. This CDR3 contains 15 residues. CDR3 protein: CSVEEGDKGNEKLFF. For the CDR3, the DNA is TGCAGCGTTGAAGAGGGGGACAAGGGAAATGAAAAACTGTTTTTT.

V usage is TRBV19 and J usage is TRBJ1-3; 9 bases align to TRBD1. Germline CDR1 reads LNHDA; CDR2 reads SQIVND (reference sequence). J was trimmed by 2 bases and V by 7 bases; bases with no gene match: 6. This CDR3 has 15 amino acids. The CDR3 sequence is CASTRDREAGNTIYF. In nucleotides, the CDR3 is TGTGCCAGTACCCGGGACAGGGAAGCTGGAAACACCATATATTTT.

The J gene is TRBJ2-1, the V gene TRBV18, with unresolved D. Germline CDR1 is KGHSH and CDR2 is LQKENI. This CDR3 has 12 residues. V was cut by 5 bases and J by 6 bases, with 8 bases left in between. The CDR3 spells CASSMASNEQFF. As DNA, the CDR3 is TGTGCCAGCTCAATGGCTAGCAATGAGCAGTTCTTC.

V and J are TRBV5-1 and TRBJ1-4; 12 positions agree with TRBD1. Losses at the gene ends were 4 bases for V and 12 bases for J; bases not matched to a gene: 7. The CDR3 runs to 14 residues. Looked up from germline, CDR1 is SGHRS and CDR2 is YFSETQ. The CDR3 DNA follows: TGCGCCAGCAGCCCCGGGACAGGGGGCTTAGAACTGTTTTTT. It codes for CASSPGTGGLELFF.

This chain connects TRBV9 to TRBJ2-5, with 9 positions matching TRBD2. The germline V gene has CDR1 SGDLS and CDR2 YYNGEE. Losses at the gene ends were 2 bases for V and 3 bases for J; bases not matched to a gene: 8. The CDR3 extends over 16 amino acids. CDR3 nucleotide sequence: TGTGCCAGCAGCGTCGAGCCTAGCGGGGCCAAAGAGACCCAGTACTTC. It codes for CASSVEPSGAKETQYF.

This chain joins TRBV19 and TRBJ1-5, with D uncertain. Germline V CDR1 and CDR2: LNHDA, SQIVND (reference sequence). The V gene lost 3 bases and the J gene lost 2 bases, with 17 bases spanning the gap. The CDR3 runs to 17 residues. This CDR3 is CASSIRPQVVGNQPQHF. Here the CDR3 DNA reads TGTGCCAGTAGTATTCGTCCCCAGGTGGTAGGCAATCAGCCCCAGCATTTT.

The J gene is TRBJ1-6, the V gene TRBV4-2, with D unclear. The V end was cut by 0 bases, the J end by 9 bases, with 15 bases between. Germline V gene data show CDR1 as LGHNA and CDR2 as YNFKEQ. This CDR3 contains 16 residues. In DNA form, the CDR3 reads TGTGCCAGCAGCCAAGATTGGGCAGGAGGCCCTTCACCCCTCCACTTT. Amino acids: CASSQDWAGGPSPLHF.

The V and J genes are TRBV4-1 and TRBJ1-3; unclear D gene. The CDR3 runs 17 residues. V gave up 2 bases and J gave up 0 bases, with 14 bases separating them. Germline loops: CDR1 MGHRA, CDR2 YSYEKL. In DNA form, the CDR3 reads TGCGCCAGCAGCCAAAATACGATGACAAACTCTGGAAACACCATATATTTT. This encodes CASSQNTMTNSGNTIYF.

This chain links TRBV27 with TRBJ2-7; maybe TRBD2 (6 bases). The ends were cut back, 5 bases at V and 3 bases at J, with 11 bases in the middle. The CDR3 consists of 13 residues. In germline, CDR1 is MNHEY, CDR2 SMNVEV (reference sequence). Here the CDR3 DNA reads TGTGCCAGCAGTGCCTCGGGGGACTACGAGCAGTACTTC. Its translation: CASSASGDYEQYF.

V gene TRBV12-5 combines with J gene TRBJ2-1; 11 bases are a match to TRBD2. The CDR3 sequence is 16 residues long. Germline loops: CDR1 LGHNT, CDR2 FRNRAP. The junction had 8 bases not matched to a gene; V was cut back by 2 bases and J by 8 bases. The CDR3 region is CASGLPLAGGVYEQFF. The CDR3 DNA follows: TGTGCTAGTGGTTTGCCGTTAGCGGGAGGGGTTTATGAGCAGTTCTTC.

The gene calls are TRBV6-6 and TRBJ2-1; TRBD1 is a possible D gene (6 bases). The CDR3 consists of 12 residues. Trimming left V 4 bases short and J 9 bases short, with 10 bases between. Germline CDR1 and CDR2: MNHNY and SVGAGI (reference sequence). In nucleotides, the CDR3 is TGTGCCAGCAGTTCCAGGGGATTTGAGCAGTTCTTC. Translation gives CASSSRGFEQFF.

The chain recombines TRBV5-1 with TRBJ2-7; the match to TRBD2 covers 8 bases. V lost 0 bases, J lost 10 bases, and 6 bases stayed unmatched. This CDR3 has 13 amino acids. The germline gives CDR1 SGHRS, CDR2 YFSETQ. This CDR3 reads CASSLGTSKEQYF. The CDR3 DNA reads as TGCGCCAGCAGCTTGGGGACTAGCAAGGAACAGTACTTC. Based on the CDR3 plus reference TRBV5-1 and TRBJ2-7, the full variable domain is KAGVTQTPRYLIKTRGQQVTLSCSPISGHRSVSWYQQTPGQGLQFLFEYFSETQRNKGNFPGRFSGRQFSNSRSEMNVSTLELGDSALYLCASSLGTSKEQYFGPGTRLTVT.